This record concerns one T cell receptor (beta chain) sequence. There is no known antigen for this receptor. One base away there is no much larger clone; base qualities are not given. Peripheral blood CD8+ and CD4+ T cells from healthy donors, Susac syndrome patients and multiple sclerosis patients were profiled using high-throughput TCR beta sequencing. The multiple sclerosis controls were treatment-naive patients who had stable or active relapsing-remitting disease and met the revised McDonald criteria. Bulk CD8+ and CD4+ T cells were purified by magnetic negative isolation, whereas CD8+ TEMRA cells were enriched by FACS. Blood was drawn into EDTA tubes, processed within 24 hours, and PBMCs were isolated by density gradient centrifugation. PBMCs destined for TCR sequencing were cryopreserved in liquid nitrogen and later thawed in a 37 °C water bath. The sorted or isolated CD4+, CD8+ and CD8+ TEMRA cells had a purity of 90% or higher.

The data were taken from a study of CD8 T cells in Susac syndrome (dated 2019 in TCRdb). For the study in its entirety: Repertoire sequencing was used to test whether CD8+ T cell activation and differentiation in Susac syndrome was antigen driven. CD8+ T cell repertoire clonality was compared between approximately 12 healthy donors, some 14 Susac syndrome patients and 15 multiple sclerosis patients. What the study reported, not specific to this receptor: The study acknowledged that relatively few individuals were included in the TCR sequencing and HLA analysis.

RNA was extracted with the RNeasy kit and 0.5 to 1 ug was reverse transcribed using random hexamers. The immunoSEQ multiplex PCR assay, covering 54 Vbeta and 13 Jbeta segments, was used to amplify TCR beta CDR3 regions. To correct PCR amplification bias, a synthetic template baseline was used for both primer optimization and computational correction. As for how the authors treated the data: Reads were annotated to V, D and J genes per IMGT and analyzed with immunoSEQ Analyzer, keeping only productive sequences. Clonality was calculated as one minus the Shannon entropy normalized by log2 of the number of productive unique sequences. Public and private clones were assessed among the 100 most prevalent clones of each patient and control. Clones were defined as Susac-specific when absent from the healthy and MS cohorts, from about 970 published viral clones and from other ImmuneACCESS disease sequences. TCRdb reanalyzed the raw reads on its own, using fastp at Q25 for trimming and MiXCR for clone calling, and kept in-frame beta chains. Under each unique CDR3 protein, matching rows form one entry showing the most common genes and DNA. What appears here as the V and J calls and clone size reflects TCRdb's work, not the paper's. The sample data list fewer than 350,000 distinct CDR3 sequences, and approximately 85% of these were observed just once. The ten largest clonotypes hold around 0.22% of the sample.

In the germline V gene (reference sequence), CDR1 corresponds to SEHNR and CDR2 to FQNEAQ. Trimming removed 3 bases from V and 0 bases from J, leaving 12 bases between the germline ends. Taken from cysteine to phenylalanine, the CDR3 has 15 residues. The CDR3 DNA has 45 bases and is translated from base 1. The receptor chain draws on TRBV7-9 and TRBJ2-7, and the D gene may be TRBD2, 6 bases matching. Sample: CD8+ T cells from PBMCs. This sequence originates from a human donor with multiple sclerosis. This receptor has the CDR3 CASSLGTAVSYEQYF. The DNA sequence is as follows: TGTGCCAGCAGCTTGGGGACTGCCGTCTCCTACGAGCAGTACTTC.